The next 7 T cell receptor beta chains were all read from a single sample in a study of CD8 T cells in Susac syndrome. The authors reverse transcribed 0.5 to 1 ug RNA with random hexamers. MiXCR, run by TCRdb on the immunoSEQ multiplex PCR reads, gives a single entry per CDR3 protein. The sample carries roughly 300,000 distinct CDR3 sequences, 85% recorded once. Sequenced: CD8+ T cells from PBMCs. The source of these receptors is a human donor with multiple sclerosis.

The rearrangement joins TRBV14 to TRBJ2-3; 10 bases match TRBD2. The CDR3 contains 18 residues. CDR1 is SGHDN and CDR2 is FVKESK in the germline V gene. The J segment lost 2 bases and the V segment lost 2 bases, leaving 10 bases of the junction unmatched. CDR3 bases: TGTGCCAGCAGCCAACTCCGGACTAGCGGAGGGACCACAGATACGCAGTATTTT. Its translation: CASSQLRTSGGTTDTQYF. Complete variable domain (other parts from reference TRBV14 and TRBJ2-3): EAGVTQFPSHSVIEKGQTVTLRCDPISGHDNLYWYRRVMGKEIKFLLHFVKESKQDESGMPNNRFLAERTGGTYSTLKVQPAELEDSGVYFCASSQLRTSGGTTDTQYFGPGTRLTVL.

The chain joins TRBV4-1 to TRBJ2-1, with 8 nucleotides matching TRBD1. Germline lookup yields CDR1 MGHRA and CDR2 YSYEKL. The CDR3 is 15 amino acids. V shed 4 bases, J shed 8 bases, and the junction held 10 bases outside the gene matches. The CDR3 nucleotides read TGCGCCAGCAGCCCGGACAGGGAGAGGTGCGATGAGCAGTTCTTC. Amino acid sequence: CASSPDRERCDEQFF.

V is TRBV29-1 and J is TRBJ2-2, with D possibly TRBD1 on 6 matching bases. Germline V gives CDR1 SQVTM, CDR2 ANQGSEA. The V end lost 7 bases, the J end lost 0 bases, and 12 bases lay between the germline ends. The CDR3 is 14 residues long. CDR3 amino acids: CSAKTGPNTGELFF. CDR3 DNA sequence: TGCAGCGCTAAGACAGGCCCGAACACCGGGGAGCTGTTTTTT.

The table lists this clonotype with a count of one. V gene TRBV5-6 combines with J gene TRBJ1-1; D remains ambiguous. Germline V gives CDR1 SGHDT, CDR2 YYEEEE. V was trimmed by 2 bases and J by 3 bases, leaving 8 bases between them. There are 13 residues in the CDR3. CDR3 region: CASSFELYTEAFF. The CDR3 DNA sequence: TGTGCCAGCAGCTTCGAGCTCTACACTGAAGCTTTCTTT.

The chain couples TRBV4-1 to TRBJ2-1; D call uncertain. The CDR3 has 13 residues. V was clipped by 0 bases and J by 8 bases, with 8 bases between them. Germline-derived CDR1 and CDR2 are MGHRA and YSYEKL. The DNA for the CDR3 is TGCGCCAGCAGCCAAGACCCGATCGATGAGCAGTTCTTC. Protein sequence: CASSQDPIDEQFF.

The CDR3 sequence is CAWSVGDIQYF. The CDR3 DNA follows: TGTGCCTGGAGTGTAGGTGACATTCAGTACTTC. The chain joins TRBV30 to TRBJ2-4; D gene ambiguous. The CDR3 loop spans 11 amino acids. V was pared by 0 bases and J by 8 bases, with 5 bases between. Germline values: CDR1 GTSNPN, CDR2 SVGIG (reference sequence).

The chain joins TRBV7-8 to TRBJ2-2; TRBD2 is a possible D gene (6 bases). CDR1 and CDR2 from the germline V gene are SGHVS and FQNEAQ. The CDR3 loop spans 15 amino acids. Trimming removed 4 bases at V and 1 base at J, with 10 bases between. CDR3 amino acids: CASSSRRGNTGELFF. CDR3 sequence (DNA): TGTGCCAGCAGCTCCCGGAGGGGGAACACCGGGGAGCTGTTTTTT.